Listed below are T cell receptor beta chains from one sample, sequenced in a study of blood T cell repertoires in COVID-19. Assay used: immunoSEQ multiplex PCR; TCRdb lists only in-frame clones, some missing. The profile shows about 200,000 clones, approximately 80% of them singletons. The sample consisted of PBMCs or T cells enriched from blood (not recorded which). Receptors originate from a woman between 40 and 50 years old with acute COVID-19. Both conserved end residues are part of each CDR3. The D gene is left open where the match is weak. Only part of the rows carry a size: once, few, many, or a class if the clone is expanded.

>TRBD2|.|TRBV19|TRBJ2-1
TGTGCCAGTAGTATACCGGGACTAGCGTTCAATGAGCAGTTCTTC
CASSIPGLAFNEQFF
>.|once|TRBV6-2/TRBV6-3|TRBJ1-6
TGTGCCAGCAGTTACTTACTGAGCTCCTATAATTCACCCCTCCACTTT
CASSYLLSSYNSPLHF
>TRBD1|.|TRBV6-4|TRBJ1-6
TGTGCCAGCAGGGACAGGAGCGGGGATAATTCACCCCTCCACTTT
CASRDRSGDNSPLHF
>.|.|TRBV9|TRBJ1-3
TGTGCCAGCAGCGGCCTAAATGGAAACACCATATATTTT
CASSGLNGNTIYF
>.|.|TRBV27|TRBJ1-2
TGTGCCAGCAGCAAGGGGGGGGGCTATGGCTACACCTTC
CASSKGGGYGYTF
>TRBD1|.|TRBV7-3|TRBJ1-1
TGTGCCAGCAGCAGGACGGGACAGGTGAACACTGAAGCTTTCTTT
CASSRTGQVNTEAFF
>TRBD2|.|TRBV6-5|TRBJ2-3
TGTGCCAGCAGTCCAAACCCCTCGCGGGAGGGCCGGTATTTT
CASSPNPSREGRYF
>.|.|TRBV7-9|TRBJ1-4
TGTGCCAGCAAGGGCAGGGATGAAAAACTGTTTTTT
CASKGRDEKLFF
>TRBD1|few|TRBV7-2|TRBJ2-7
TGTGCCAGCAGCTTAGCTGGGGGGACAGGGATCCCCTACGAGCAGTACTTC
CASSLAGGTGIPYEQYF
>TRBD2|.|TRBV24-1|TRBJ2-1
TGTGCCACCGCGACCCGACGGCTAGCGGACAACAATGAGCAGTTCTTC
CATATRRLADNNEQFF
>.|.|TRBV7-6|TRBJ2-2
TGTGCCAGCAGCCAAAACCGAGGAGCGTCCGGGGAGCTGTTTTTT
CASSQNRGASGELFF
>.|.|TRBV2|TRBJ1-6
TGTGCCAGCAGTGAAGGGGCGGGACCACCCCTCCACTTT
CASSEGAGPPLHF
>.|.|TRBV12-3/TRBV12-4|TRBJ1-5
TGTGCCAGCAGTTTAATGGAGGATCAGCCCCAGCATTTT
CASSLMEDQPQHF
>.|.|TRBV5-6|TRBJ1-6
TGTGCCAGCAGCTTGGCAGCAGGGGAAAGCTCCTATAATTCACCCCTCCACTTT
CASSLAAGESSYNSPLHF
>.|.|TRBV14|TRBJ1-5
TGTGCCAGGATCCCTATGGTTCAGCCCCAGCATTTT
CARIPMVQPQHF